The 18 T cell receptor beta chains below come from one sample, sequenced in a study of blood T cells in healthy people across ages. A second PCR, run for about 7 to 11 cycles, used a sample-barcoded 5' primer plus a J-beta primer mix. TCRdb ran MiXCR on the 5' RACE reads and lists one entry per CDR3 protein. There are about 650,000 distinct CDR3 sequences in the sample; approximately 30% occur only once, and 15% lies in the top ten. The sample consisted of blood. These receptors originate from an elderly woman in good health.

This chain uses TRBV14 with TRBJ2-5, with a tentative D call TRBD2 (5 bases). V lost 1 base and J lost 5, with 11 bases in between. Germline assignment: CDR1 SGHDN and CDR2 FVKESK. The CDR3 sequence is 14 residues long. The CDR3 nucleotides are TGTGCCAGCAGCCAAGGACCGTGGAGGGAGACCCAGTACTTC. This sequence encodes CASSQGPWRETQYF.

This clonotype was seen many times. V usage is TRBV7-9 and J usage is TRBJ2-1, with D perhaps matching TRBD1 or TRBD2 (7 bases each). The CDR3 sequence is 13 residues long. Trimming stripped 3 bases from V and 10 bases from J, with 13 bases between. CDR1 SEHNR and CDR2 FQNEAQ come from the germline V gene (reference sequence). Written as DNA, the CDR3 is TGTGCCAGCAGCTTCCCAGGGGGGGAAGAGCAGTTCTTC. Translating gives CASSFPGGEEQFF.

The rearrangement uses TRBV2 and TRBJ1-1; D uncertain. The germline V and J ends were trimmed by 6 bases and 7 bases, with 9 bases remaining between them. The germline V gene has CDR1 SNHLY and CDR2 FYNNEI. The CDR3 is made up of 11 amino acids. CDR3 protein: CASRLVGEAFF. Written as DNA, the CDR3 is TGTGCCAGCAGATTGGTTGGTGAAGCTTTCTTT.

This clonotype appeared many times. The chain uses TRBV2 and TRBJ2-3, with TRBD2 matching over 7 bases. This CDR3 is built from 15 residues. Germline lookup yields CDR1 SNHLY and CDR2 FYNNEI. After removal of 6 bases from V and 0 bases from J, the junction contained 6 bases not matched to a gene. CDR3 in amino acids: CASRASGPSTDTQYF. DNA for the CDR3: TGTGCCAGCAGGGCTAGCGGTCCTAGCACAGATACGCAGTATTTT.

This clonotype was counted many times. This chain links TRBV29-1 with TRBJ2-7, with 7 bases fitting TRBD1. Germline V gene lookup returns CDR1 SQVTM and CDR2 ANQGSEA. V lost 1 base, J lost 0 bases, and 9 bases stayed unmatched. The CDR3 runs 16 residues. The CDR3 protein is CSVEVEQGMFSYEQYF. For the CDR3, the DNA is TGCAGCGTTGAAGTTGAACAGGGGATGTTCTCCTACGAGCAGTACTTC.

The table lists this clonotype with many counts. This may come from a read error, since a much larger clone is one base off. The CDR3 here is CATSDPGQGRYEQYF. In nucleotides, the CDR3 is TGTGCCACCAGTGACCCGGGACAGGGCCGCTACGAGCAGTACTTC. V gene TRBV24-1 combines with J gene TRBJ2-7; 9 positions match TRBD1. CDR3 size: 15 residues. Germline V lookup: CDR1 KGHDR, CDR2 SFDVKD. Germline trimming cut 4 bases from V and 3 bases from J; bases unmatched to any gene: 6.

In regard to this clonotype: One base away lies a much larger clone, so this may be a sequencing read error. The V and J genes are TRBV28 and TRBJ1-6; 8 bases are shared with TRBD1. The CDR3 is 16 residues long. V lost 5 bases and J lost 3; bases outside the gene matches: 6. The germline V gene has CDR1 MDHEN and CDR2 SYDVKM. Here the CDR3 reads CASSVPGTGYNSPLHF. DNA of the CDR3: TGTGCCAGCAGTGTGCCAGGGACAGGCTATAATTCACCCCTCCACTTT.

The chain combines TRBV7-2 with TRBJ2-4; D is undetermined. The J call may be incorrect, as the DNA end agrees better with TRBJ2-7. Germline V lookup: CDR1 SGHTA, CDR2 FQGNSA. The CDR3 spans 13 residues. DNA of the CDR3: TGTGCCAGCAGCCCCATCCCTTCTCGCGAGCAGTACTTC. It yields the protein CASSPIPSREQYF.

This chain links TRBV9 with TRBJ2-7, with 9 bases fitting TRBD1. V lost 3 bases to trimming and J lost 5 bases; unmatched junction nucleotides: 9. The germline gives CDR1 SGDLS, CDR2 YYNGEE. This CDR3 comprises 15 residues. In DNA form, the CDR3 reads TGTGCCAGCAGCGAAACCGGGACAGGGTTCGACGAGCAGTACTTC. Translating it yields CASSETGTGFDEQYF.

Details on this clonotype: A read error may explain this, as a much larger clone is one base away. The J gene is TRBJ2-1, the V gene TRBV28; TRBD2 agrees at 14 bases. Germline V CDR1 and CDR2: MDHEN, SYDVKM. The CDR3 is 16 amino acids. J gave up 6 bases and V 6 bases, and 7 bases lay outside the gene matches. DNA for the CDR3: TGTGCCAGCAGAGGACTAGCGGGGGGCGTTTGCAATGAGCAGTTCTTC. This translates into CASRGLAGGVCNEQFF.

This clonotype is a singleton in its sample. At one end the junction does not follow the germline gene, possibly because of a read error. CDR3 in amino acids: CAGSSIGRTSYGYIF. The CDR3, as DNA: TGTGCCGGCAGCTCAATCGGACGGACCTCCTATGGCTACATCTTC. V gene TRBV7-2 combines with J gene TRBJ1-2; no clear D. Germline V CDR1 and CDR2: SGHTA, FQGNSA. This CDR3 region has 15 residues.

This clonotype was observed at least ten times. This chain uses TRBV7-2 with TRBJ1-2; D is possibly TRBD1 (5 bases). Germline V lookup: CDR1 SGHTA, CDR2 FQGNSA. CDR3 length equals 14 residues. The V end lost 8 bases, the J end lost 0 bases, and 13 bases lay between the germline ends. CDR3 in amino acids: CASAPLGANYGYTF. CDR3 DNA: TGTGCCAGCGCCCCTTTGGGGGCTAACTATGGCTACACCTTC.

The chain joins TRBV29-1 to TRBJ1-2, with TRBD1 as a possible D gene (5 bases). CDR1 and CDR2 from the germline V gene are SQVTM and ANQGSEA. The CDR3 consists of 12 residues. Trimming pared 1 base from V and 6 bases from J, leaving 9 bases between. The CDR3 spells CSVEGGWDGYTF. The CDR3 region has the DNA TGCAGCGTTGAAGGGGGGTGGGATGGCTACACCTTC.

On this clonotype itself: One junction end disagrees with the germline gene, perhaps due to a read error. V is TRBV5-6 and J is TRBJ2-1, with 14 bases aligning to TRBD2. The CDR3 consists of 15 residues. The germline V gene has CDR1 SGHDT and CDR2 YYEEEE. In nucleotides, the CDR3 is TGTGCCAGCAGCCTACTGACTAGCGGGGGGGATGAACAGTTCTTC. Translated: CASSLLTSGGDEQFF.

This rearrangement joins TRBV11-2 to TRBJ2-5, with a tentative D call TRBD2 (6 bases). The CDR3 is made up of 15 amino acids. V lost 3 bases and J lost 7, with 18 bases in between. Germline V gene sequence: CDR1 SGHAT, CDR2 FQNNGV. CDR3 region: CASSLGVGSYGTQYF. The CDR3 region has the DNA TGTGCCAGCAGCTTGGGGGTCGGGAGTTACGGGACCCAGTACTTC.

V gene TRBV12-3 or TRBV12-4 combines with J gene TRBJ1-2; no clear D gene. The CDR3 has 11 residues. V shed 3 bases and J shed 6 bases, with 5 bases lying between them. CDR3 coding DNA: TGTGCCAGCAGTTTCGGCCATGGCTACACCTTC. Its protein is CASSFGHGYTF.

This clonotype was observed a few times. The chain links TRBV12-3 or TRBV12-4 to TRBJ2-4; D remains unclear. The J call may be incorrect, as the DNA end agrees better with TRBJ2-5. CDR3 length: 12 residues. The CDR3, as DNA: TGTGCCAGCAGACGGAATCAAGAGACCCAGTACTTC. Translating it yields CASRRNQETQYF.

The J gene is TRBJ2-3, the V gene TRBV6-5; 8 bases map to TRBD2. The germline gives CDR1 MNHEY, CDR2 SVGAGI. The CDR3 runs 18 residues. The junction had 8 bases not matched to a gene; V was cut back by 0 bases and J by 0 bases. CDR3 loop: CASSYSSGGRVSTDTQYF. CDR3 DNA sequence: TGTGCCAGCAGTTACTCGAGCGGGGGCCGAGTAAGCACAGATACGCAGTATTTT.